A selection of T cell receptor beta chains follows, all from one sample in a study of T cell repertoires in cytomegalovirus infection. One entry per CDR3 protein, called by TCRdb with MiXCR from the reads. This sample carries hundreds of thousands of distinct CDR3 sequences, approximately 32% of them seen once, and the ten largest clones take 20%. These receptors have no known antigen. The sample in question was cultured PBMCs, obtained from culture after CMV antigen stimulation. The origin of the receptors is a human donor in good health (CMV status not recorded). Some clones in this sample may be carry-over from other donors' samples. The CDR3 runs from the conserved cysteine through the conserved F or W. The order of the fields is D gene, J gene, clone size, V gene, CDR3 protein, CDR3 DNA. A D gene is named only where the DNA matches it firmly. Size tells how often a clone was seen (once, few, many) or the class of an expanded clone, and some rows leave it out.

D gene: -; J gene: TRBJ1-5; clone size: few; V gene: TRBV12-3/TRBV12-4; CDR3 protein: CASSDNTFNQPQHF; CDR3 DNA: TGTGCCAGCAGTGATAACACCTTCAATCAGCCCCAGCATTTT
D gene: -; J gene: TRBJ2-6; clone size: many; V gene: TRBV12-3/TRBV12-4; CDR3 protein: CASSFGGLISGANVLTF; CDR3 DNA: TGTGCCAGCAGTTTTGGGGGGCTCATCTCTGGGGCCAACGTCCTGACTTTC
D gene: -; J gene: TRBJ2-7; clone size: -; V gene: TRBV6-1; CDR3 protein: CASLQTYEQYF; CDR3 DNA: TGTGCCAGCCTTCAAACCTACGAGCAGTACTTC
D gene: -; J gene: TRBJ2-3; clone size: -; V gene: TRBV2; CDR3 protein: CASSVRRISTDTQYF; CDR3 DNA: TGTGCCAGCAGTGTCAGACGGATCAGCACAGATACGCAGTATTTT
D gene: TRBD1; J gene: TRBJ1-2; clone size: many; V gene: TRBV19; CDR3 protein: CASSMTGTGSGENGYTF; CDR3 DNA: TGTGCCAGTAGTATGACCGGGACAGGGAGTGGAGAGAATGGCTACACCTTC
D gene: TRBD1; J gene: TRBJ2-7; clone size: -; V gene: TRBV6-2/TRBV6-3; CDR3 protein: CASITTGTGPYEQYF; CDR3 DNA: TGTGCCAGCATCACCACCGGGACAGGGCCTTACGAGCAGTACTTC
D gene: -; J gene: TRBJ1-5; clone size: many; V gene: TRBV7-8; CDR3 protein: CASSTLGGSNQPQHF; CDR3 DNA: TGTGCCAGCAGCACGTTAGGGGGTAGCAATCAGCCCCAGCATTTT
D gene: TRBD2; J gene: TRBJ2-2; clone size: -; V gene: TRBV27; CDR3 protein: CASSIRSSGYTTGELFF; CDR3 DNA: TGTGCCAGCAGTATTCGATCTAGCGGATACACAACCGGGGAGCTGTTTTTT
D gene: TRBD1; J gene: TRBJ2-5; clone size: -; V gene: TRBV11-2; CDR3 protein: CASRKPGQGRQETQYF; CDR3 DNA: TGTGCCAGCAGAAAACCGGGACAGGGAAGACAAGAGACCCAGTACTTC
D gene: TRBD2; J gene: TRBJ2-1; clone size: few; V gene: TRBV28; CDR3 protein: CASSSRTSGKLSNEQFF; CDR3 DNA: TGTGCCAGCAGTTCCCGGACTAGCGGGAAACTAAGCAATGAGCAGTTCTTC
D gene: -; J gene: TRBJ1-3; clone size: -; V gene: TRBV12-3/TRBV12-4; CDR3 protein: CASTQPGGNTIYF; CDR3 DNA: TGTGCCAGCACCCAACCCGGTGGAAACACCATATATTTT
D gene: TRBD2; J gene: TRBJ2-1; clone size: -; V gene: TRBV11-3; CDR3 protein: CASSLGLAGGPGNEQFF; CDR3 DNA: TGTGCCAGCAGCTTGGGGCTAGCGGGGGGTCCAGGCAATGAGCAGTTCTTC
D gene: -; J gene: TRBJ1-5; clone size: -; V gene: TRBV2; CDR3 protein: CASRSDSTNQPQHF; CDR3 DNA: TGTGCCAGCAGATCCGACAGCACCAATCAGCCCCAGCATTTT
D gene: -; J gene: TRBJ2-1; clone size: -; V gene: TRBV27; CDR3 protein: CASGREPTTYDNEQFF; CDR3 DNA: TGTGCCAGCGGCCGGGAGCCGACGACCTACGACAATGAGCAGTTCTTC
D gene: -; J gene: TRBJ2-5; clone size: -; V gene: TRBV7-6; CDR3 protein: CASRFQKTGSLRQETQYF; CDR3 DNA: TGTGCCAGCCGCTTCCAAAAGACCGGGAGTTTACGGCAAGAGACCCAGTACTTC
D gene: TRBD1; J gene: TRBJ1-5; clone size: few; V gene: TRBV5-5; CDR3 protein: CASSLVSGQRQPQHF; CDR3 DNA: TGTGCCAGCAGCTTGGTCTCGGGACAGAGGCAGCCCCAGCATTTT
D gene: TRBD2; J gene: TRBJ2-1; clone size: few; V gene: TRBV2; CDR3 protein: CASKPRELNEQFF; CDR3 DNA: TGTGCCAGCAAGCCGCGGGAGTTAAATGAGCAGTTCTTC
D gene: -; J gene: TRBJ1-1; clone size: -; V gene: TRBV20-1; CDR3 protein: CSAIGLENTEAFF; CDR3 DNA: TGCAGTGCTATTGGTCTCGAGAACACTGAAGCTTTCTTT
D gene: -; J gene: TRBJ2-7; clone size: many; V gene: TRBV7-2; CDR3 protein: CASSLDVQATYEQYF; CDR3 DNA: TGTGCCAGCAGCTTAGATGTGCAGGCCACCTACGAGCAGTACTTC
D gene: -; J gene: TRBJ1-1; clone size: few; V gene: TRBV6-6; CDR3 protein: CASRMQGGSTEAFF; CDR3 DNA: TGTGCCAGCAGGATGCAAGGGGGGAGCACTGAAGCTTTCTTT
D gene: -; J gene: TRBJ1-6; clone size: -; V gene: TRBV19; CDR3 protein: CASSKNRLVNSPLHF; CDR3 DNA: TGTGCCAGTAGTAAAAACAGGCTTGTTAATTCACCCCTCCACTTT
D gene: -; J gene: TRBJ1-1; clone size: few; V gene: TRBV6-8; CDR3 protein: CASSYGTGLVQNSEAFF; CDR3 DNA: TGTGCCAGCAGTTACGGTACAGGGTTGGTCCAAAACTCTGAAGCTTTCTTT
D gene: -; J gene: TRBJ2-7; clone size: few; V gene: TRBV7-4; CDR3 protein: CASSSAWTTTYEQYF; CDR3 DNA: TGTGCCAGCAGCTCGGCGTGGACTACTACCTACGAGCAGTACTTC
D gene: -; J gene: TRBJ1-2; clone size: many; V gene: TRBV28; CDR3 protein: CASSRMLAGRYGYTF; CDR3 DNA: TGTGCCAGCAGTCGTATGTTGGCAGGGAGATATGGCTACACCTTC